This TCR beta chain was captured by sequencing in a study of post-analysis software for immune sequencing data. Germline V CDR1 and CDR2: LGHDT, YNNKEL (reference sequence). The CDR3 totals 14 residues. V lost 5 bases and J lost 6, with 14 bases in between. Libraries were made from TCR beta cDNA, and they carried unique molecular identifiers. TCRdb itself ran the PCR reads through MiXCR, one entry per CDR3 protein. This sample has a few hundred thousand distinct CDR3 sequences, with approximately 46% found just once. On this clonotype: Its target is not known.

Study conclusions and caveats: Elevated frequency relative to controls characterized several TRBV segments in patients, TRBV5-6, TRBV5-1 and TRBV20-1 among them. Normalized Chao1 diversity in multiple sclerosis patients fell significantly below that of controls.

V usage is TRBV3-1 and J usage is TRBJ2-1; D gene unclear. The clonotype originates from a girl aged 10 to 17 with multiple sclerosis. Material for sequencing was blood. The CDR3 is CASSYRKTRNEQFF. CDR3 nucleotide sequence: TGTGCCAGCAGCTATAGAAAGACGCGCAATGAGCAGTTCTTC.